The source of this T cell receptor beta chain is a study of shared clonotypes between healthy human individuals. The study, taken as a whole, reports: Non-shared clonotypes showed lower generation probabilities than clonotypes common to all four donors. The represented genetic and exposure-history diversity was limited by the small number of donors.

This table comes from immunoSEQ multiplex PCR, and its TCRdb copy is limited to in-frame clones, with some not included. The data show over 750,000 clones, with around 96% seen just once and under 0.25% held by the top ten. With regard to this clone: Its specificity is not known.

CD45RO-negative, CCR7-positively selected cells formed the naive CD8 fraction, excluding terminally differentiated effector memory CD45RA+ cells. Each of the donors was a healthy adult who was HIV-negative and had not had a recent acute infection or vaccination. The CDR3 sequence is 13 residues long. Germline V gene data show CDR1 as SEHNR and CDR2 as FQNEAQ (reference sequence). The germline V and J ends were trimmed by 11 bases and 5 bases, with 19 bases remaining between them. Sequenced sample: naive CD8+ T cells sorted from blood. This TCR was recovered from a man under 40 in good health. This chain joins TRBV7-9 and TRBJ2-7; no clear D. The CDR3 DNA follows: TGTGCCGCGGAGAGCAGGTACGGCAACGAGCAGTACTTC. This codes for CAAESRYGNEQYF.